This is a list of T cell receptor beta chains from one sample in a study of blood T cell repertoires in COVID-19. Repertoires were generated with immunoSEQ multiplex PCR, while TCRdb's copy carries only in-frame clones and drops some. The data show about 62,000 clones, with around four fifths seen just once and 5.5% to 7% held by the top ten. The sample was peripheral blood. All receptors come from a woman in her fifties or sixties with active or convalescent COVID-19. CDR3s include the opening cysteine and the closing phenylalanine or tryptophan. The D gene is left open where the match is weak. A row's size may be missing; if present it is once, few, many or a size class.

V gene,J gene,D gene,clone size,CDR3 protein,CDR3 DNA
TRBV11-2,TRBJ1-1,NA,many,CASSPLGEGNTEAFF,TGTGCCAGCAGCCCCCTGGGTGAGGGGAACACTGAAGCTTTCTTT
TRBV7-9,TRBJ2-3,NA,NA,CASSILAPDTDTQYF,TGTGCCAGCAGCATCCTAGCCCCCGACACAGATACGCAGTATTTT
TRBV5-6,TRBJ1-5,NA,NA,CASSSAGGPQHF,TGTGCCAGCAGCTCGGCTGGGGGCCCCCAGCATTTT
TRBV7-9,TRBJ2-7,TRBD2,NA,CASSSGLAGEQYF,TGTGCCAGCAGCTCGGGACTAGCGGGGGAGCAGTACTTC
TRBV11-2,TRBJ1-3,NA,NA,CASSLTGSGNTIYF,TGTGCCAGCAGCCTTACAGGGTCTGGAAACACCATATATTTT
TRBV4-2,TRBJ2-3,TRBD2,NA,CASRVGLGTDTQYF,TGTGCCAGCAGGGTAGGACTAGGCACAGATACGCAGTATTTT
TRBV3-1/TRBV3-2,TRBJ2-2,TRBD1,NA,CASSQGYRGPNTGELFF,TGTGCCAGCAGCCAAGGATACAGGGGACCTAACACCGGGGAGCTGTTTTTT
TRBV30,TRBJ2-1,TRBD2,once,CAWSTGGSGRGGEQFF,TGTGCCTGGAGTACCGGGGGTAGCGGGAGAGGTGGTGAGCAGTTCTTC
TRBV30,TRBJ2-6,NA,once,CGSPSGSGANVLTF,TGTGGATCTCCTTCGGGCTCTGGGGCCAACGTCCTGACTTTC
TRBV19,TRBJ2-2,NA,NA,CASSIGRNSNTGELFF,TGTGCCAGTAGTATAGGTCGAAACTCGAACACCGGGGAGCTGTTTTTT
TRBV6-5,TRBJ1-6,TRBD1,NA,CASSYRQGDSPLHF,TGTGCCAGCAGTTATAGACAGGGGGATTCACCCCTCCACTTT
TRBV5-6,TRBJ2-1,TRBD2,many,CASSLVLAVGEQFF,TGTGCCAGCAGCTTGGTCCTAGCGGTGGGTGAGCAGTTCTTC
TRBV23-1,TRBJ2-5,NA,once,CASSQSSPGGTQYF,TGCGCCAGCAGTCAATCGTCTCCCGGGGGGACCCAGTACTTC